These 4 T cell receptor beta chains were sequenced from one sample in a study of blood T cell repertoires in COVID-19 (TCRdb year 2020). The library was generated by the immunoSEQ multiplex PCR assay. This is the immuneACCESS table as TCRdb keeps it, with only in-frame sequences that have V and J called. A part of the clones is gone; compared with another copy, unresolved V genes explain less than half, and the rest is unexplained. In all, the sample holds more than 400,000 clones, and around 90% of those were seen once. The ten largest clones take up around 0.64% of the sample. Sequences were obtained from PBMCs or T cells enriched from blood (not recorded which). Receptors originate from a young woman who had recovered from COVID-19.

This clone was detected ten times or more. The genes are TRBV28 and TRBJ1-5; D is unresolved. Per the germline V gene, CDR1 is MDHEN and CDR2 is SYDVKM. This CDR3 is built from 14 residues. Trimming cost V 1 base and J 4 bases, with 8 bases left between them. CDR3 loop: CASSLFEANQPQHF. For the CDR3, the DNA is TGTGCCAGCAGTTTATTTGAAGCAAATCAGCCCCAGCATTTT.

The rearrangement links TRBV30 to TRBJ2-7; D is perhaps TRBD2 (5 bases). CDR3 length: 12 amino acids. The germline gives CDR1 GTSNPN, CDR2 SVGIG (reference sequence). V was shortened by 8 bases and J by 7 bases, with 18 bases between the two germline ends. The DNA of the CDR3 is TGTGCCGGAGGTCTCGAAGACTTAGAGCAGTACTTC. Amino acids: CAGGLEDLEQYF.

The table lists this clone with a count of one. The gene calls are TRBV28 and TRBJ2-3; no clear D gene. Germline-derived CDR1 and CDR2 are MDHEN and SYDVKM. The CDR3 loop spans 12 amino acids. V shed 5 bases and J shed 5 bases, with 8 bases lying between them. This CDR3 is CASSPRVDTQYF. The CDR3 bases are TGTGCCAGCAGTCCCCGGGTAGATACGCAGTATTTT. The variable domain in full, with the rest retrieved from reference TRBV28 and TRBJ2-3, is DVKVTQSSRYLVKRTGEKVFLECVQDMDHENMFWYRQDPGLGLRLIYFSYDVKMKEKGDIPEGYSVSREKKERFSLILESASTNQTSMYLCASSPRVDTQYFGPGTRLTVL.

This chain links TRBV7-8 with TRBJ1-1; possibly TRBD1 for D (6 bases). Germline loops: CDR1 SGHVS, CDR2 FQNEAQ. CDR3 length: 15 residues. Trimming stripped 2 bases from V and 1 base from J, with 11 bases between. The CDR3 DNA is TGTGCCAGCAGCTTATACGGACAGCCGAACACTGAAGCTTTCTTT. This gives the protein CASSLYGQPNTEAFF.